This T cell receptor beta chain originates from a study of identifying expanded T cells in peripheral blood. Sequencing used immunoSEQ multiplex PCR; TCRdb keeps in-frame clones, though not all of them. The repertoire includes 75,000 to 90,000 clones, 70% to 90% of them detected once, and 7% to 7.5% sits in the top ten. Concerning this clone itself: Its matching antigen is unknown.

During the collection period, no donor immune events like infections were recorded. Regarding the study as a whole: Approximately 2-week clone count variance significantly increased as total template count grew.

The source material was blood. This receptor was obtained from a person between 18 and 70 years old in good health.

The CDR3 loop is CASSLATGLDSPLHF. In nucleotides, the CDR3 is TGTGCCAGCTCACTAGCGACAGGTTTGGATTCACCCCTCCACTTT. The gene calls are TRBV18 and TRBJ1-6; possibly TRBD1 for D (6 bases). Trimming removed 4 bases from V and 8 bases from J, with 15 bases in between. The CDR3 length is 15 residues. CDR1 and CDR2 from the germline V gene are KGHSH and LQKENI.